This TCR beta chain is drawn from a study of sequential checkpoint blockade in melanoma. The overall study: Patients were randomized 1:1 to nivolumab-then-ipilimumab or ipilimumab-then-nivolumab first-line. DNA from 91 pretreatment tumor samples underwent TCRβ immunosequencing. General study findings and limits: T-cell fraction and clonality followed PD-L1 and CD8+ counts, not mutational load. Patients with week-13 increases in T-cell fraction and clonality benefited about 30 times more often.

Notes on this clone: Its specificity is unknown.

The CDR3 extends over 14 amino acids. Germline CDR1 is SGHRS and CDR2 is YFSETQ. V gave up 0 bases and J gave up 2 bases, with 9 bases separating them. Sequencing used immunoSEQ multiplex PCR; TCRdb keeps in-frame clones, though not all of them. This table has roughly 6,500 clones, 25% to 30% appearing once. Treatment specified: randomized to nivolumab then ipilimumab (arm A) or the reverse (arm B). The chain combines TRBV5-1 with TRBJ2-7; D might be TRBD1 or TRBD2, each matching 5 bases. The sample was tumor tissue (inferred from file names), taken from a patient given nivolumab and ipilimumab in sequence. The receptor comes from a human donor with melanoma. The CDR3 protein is CASSLDWGPYEQYF. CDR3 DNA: TGCGCCAGCAGCTTGGACTGGGGACCCTACGAGCAGTACTTC.